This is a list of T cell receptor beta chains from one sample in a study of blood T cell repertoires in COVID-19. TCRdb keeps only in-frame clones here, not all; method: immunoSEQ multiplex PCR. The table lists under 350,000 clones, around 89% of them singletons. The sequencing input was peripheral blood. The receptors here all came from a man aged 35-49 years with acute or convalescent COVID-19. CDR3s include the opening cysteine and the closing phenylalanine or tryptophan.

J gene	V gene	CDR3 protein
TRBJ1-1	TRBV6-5	CASRGGANTEAFF
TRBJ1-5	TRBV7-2	CASSLQLGQLQPQHF
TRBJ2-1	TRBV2	CASSTGYNEQFF
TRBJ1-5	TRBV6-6	CASSYDKPNQPQHF
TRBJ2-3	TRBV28	CASSPVGGITDTQYF
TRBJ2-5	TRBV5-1	CASSLAVTTGETQYF
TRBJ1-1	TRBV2	CASWADVNTEAFF
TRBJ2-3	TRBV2	CASSESFSTDTQYF
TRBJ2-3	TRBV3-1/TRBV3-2	CASSPWEGRGQSDTQYF
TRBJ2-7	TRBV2	CASSTSGGHEQYF
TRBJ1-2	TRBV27	CASSLSGPYGYTF
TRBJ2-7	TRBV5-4	CASSLDRTGIHEQYF
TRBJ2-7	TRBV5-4	CASSQGQSYEQYF
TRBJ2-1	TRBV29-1	CSVPGVREAYNEQFF
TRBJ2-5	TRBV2	CASSGRQGETQYF
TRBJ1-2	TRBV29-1	CSVDNGGASGYTF
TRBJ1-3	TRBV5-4	CASSLYRGNTIYF
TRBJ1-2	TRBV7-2	CASSSGLNYGYTF
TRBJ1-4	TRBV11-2	CASSQVRDRGLREKLFF
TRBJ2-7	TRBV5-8	CASSLRGEQYF
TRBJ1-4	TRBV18	CASSSNEKLFF
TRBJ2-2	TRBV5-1	CASSLNPGTGNTGELFF
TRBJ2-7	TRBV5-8	CASSFKLYEQYF
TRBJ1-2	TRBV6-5	CASGPRERGGYTF
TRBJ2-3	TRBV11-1	CASSLGRGSDTQYF
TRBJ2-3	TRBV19	CASSTGGPPRGTQYF
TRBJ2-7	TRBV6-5	CASSYSRAGHEQYF
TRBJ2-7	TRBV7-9	CASSLGQPRLYEQYF
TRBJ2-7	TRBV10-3	CAAGQGVFYEQYF
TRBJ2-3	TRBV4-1	CASSQGQGAVARDTQYF
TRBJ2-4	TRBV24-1	CATSEPHLAKNIQYF
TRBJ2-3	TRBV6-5	CASGTGPDTQYF
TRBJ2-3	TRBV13	CASSLAGGVPDTQYF
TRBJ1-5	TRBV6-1	CASSDPRGGRQPQHF
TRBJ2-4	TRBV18	CASSPQGANRDIQYF
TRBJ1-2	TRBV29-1	CSVEEPDREGYTF
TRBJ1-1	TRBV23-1	CASSQSEGTEAFF
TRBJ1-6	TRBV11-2	CASSLTPESHSSLHF
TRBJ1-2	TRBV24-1	CATSAGLLSGYTF
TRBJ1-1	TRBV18	CASSLQGGGTEAFF
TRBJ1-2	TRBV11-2	CASSLQPGPGYGYTF
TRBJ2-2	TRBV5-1	CASRQGTITGELFF
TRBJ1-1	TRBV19	CASTDGQMNTEAFF
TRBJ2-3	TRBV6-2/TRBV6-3	CASSPRLAGDTQYF
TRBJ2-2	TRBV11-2	CASSFGRGGIGELFF
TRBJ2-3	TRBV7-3	CASSSSGTGPHVAQYF
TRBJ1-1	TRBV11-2	CASSLQSTEAFF
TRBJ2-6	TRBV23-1	CASRGAGGPSGANVLTF
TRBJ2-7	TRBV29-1	CSVKGLASWQEQYF
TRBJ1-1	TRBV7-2	CASSLTQGTMNTEAFF
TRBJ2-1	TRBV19	CASSALAGGRPEQFF
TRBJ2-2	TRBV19	CASSIKGPWDTGELFF
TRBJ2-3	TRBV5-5	CASSPWTSGGSDTQYF
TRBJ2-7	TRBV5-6	CASQWTPATYEQYF
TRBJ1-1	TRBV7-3	CASSLQKIGTEAFF
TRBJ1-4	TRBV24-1	CATSDPLGQGGEKLFF
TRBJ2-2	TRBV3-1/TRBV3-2	CASSPKGLHSGELFF
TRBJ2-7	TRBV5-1	CASSSPRSYEQYF
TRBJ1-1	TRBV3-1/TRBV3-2	CASSQGLRLGGGSLF
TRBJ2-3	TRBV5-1	CASSLVARVGDTQYF